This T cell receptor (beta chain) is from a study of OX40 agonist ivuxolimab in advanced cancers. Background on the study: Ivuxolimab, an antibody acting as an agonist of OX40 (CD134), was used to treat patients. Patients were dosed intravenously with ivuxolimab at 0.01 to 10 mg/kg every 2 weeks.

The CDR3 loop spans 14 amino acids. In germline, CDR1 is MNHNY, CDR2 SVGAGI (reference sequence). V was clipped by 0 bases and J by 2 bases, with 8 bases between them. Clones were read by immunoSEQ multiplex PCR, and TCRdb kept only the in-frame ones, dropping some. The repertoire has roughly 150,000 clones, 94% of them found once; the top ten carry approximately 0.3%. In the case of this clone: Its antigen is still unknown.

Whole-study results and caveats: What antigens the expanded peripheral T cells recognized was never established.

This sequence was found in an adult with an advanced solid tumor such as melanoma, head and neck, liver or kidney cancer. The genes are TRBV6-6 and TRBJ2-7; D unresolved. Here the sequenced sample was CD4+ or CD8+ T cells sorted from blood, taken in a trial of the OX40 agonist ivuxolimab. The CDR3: CASSYSSAAYEQYF. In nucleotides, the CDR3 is TGTGCCAGCAGTTACTCCTCTGCCGCCTACGAGCAGTACTTC.